This TCR beta chain is drawn from a study of vaccination effects on CD4 cells after COVID-19. Scientists isolated CD4+ T cells after an approximately 10-day culture period ended. The study's findings and limits: Clones of infection and vaccine origin contracted markedly late after vaccination.

TCRdb's table, derived via immunoSEQ multiplex PCR, lists solely in-frame clones and lacks some. The repertoire includes around 56,000 clones, 70% to 80% of them detected once, and 2.5% to 3.5% sits in the top ten. The length of the CDR3 is 14 residues. Trimming removed 0 bases from V and 6 bases from J, with 11 bases in between. Germline CDR1 is SGHTA and CDR2 is FQGTGA. For this clone: Antigen specificity is unknown.

The clonotype comes from a human donor who received a COVID-19 vaccine. The chain uses TRBV7-3 and TRBJ2-5; D is unresolved. The specimen comprised CD4+ T cells from PBMCs cultured without peptide, sampled before COVID-19 vaccination. DNA for the CDR3: TGTGCCAGCAGCTTAACAGGGCCCCAGCAGACCCAGTACTTC. As protein: CASSLTGPQQTQYF.